These 27 T cell receptor beta chains came from one sample sequenced in a study of blood T cell repertoires in COVID-19. The data were produced by immunoSEQ multiplex PCR, yet TCRdb's version contains in-frame clones alone and is incomplete. The sample lists roughly 130,000 clones, 80% to 90% occurring once. Sequencing was carried out using peripheral blood. The receptors come from a man in his 60s with active or convalescent COVID-19.

The chain combines TRBV18 with TRBJ2-7, with unresolved D. The CDR3 loop spans 14 amino acids. Trimming left V 2 bases short and J 3 bases short, with 11 bases between. Germline-derived CDR1 and CDR2 are KGHSH and LQKENI. CDR3 region: CASSPSLLFYEQYF. The CDR3 DNA is TGTGCCAGCTCACCATCACTACTATTCTACGAGCAGTACTTC.

This chain joins TRBV7-8 and TRBJ2-6; 7 bases line up with TRBD2. J was trimmed by 6 bases and V by 2 bases; bases with no gene match: 16. CDR1 and CDR2 from the germline V gene are SGHVS and FQNEAQ. The CDR3 covers 19 residues. CDR3 nucleotides: TGTGCCAGCAGCTTACGGGAAGCGGGATTTTTTATTCTGGCCAACGTCCTGACTTTC. As protein: CASSLREAGFFILANVLTF.

V gene TRBV7-3 combines with J gene TRBJ2-3, with D possibly matching TRBD2 (5 bases). Trimming left V 1 base short and J 1 base short, with 15 bases between. The germline gives CDR1 SGHTA, CDR2 FQGTGA. This CDR3 is 17 amino acids long. This CDR3 is CASSLSSRVSGTDTQYF. Written as DNA, the CDR3 is TGTGCCAGCAGCTTAAGTTCCCGGGTTAGCGGCACAGATACGCAGTATTTT.

The chain links TRBV5-8 to TRBJ1-5; D is unresolved. CDR1 is SGHTS and CDR2 is YDEGEE in the germline V gene. V was pared by 6 bases and J by 7 bases, with 8 bases between. The CDR3 length is 11 residues. Here the CDR3 reads CASTQFQPQHF. Here the CDR3 DNA reads TGTGCCAGCACCCAGTTCCAGCCCCAGCATTTT. Based on the CDR3 plus reference TRBV5-8 and TRBJ1-5, the full variable domain is EAGVTQSPTHLIKTRGQQATLRCSPISGHTSVYWYQQALGLGLQFLLWYDEGEERNRGNFPPRFSGRQFPNYSSELNVNALELEDSALYLCASTQFQPQHFGDGTRLSIL.

CDR3 in amino acids: CASSLVSTRDNSPLHF. Written as DNA, the CDR3 is TGTGCCAGCAGCTTAGTTTCGACGAGGGATAATTCACCCCTCCACTTT. The V and J genes are TRBV7-2 and TRBJ1-6; D unresolved. V lost 1 base and J 5 bases, leaving 12 bases between the germline ends. In germline, CDR1 is SGHTA, CDR2 FQGNSA. The CDR3 extends over 16 amino acids.

J is TRBJ2-7 and V is TRBV18; maybe TRBD2 (6 bases). Germline CDR1 reads KGHSH; CDR2 reads LQKENI. Between the trimmed V and J ends, which lost 3 bases and 5 bases, there was a span of 14 bases. This CDR3 comprises 14 residues. CDR3 sequence: CASSPGLSRDEQYF. As DNA, the CDR3 is TGTGCCAGCTCACCGGGACTCAGCAGGGACGAGCAGTACTTC.

The J gene is TRBJ1-2, the V gene TRBV28; 10 nucleotides match TRBD1. The germline CDR1 and CDR2 sequences are MDHEN and SYDVKM. V was clipped by 6 bases and J by 5 bases; unmatched bases: 12. This CDR3 region has 16 residues. CDR3 DNA: TGTGCCAGCAGCGCTACCCGGACAGGGGGTGGATATGGCTACACCTTC. Residues: CASSATRTGGGYGYTF.

The V call is TRBV30, the J call TRBJ1-5, with D tentatively TRBD1 (5 bases). The germline V gene has CDR1 GTSNPN and CDR2 SVGIG (reference sequence). CDR3 size: 14 residues. V dropped 2 bases and J dropped 7 bases, with 15 bases sitting between them. CDR3 sequence (DNA): TGTGCCTGGAGTAATGGAGGGGCGTTCCAGCCCCAGCATTTT. Encoded protein: CAWSNGGAFQPQHF.

V gene TRBV7-9 combines with J gene TRBJ2-1; TRBD2 agrees at 8 bases. V lost 3 bases to trimming and J lost 2 bases; unmatched junction nucleotides: 3. The germline gives CDR1 SEHNR, CDR2 FQNEAQ (reference sequence). This CDR3 spans 15 amino acids. CDR3 loop: CASSFSAGAYNEQFF. In nucleotides, the CDR3 is TGTGCCAGCAGCTTCTCAGCGGGAGCCTACAATGAGCAGTTCTTC.

The V and J genes are TRBV24-1 and TRBJ2-1; 13 bases map to TRBD2. The J segment lost 5 bases and the V segment lost 4 bases, leaving 4 bases of the junction unmatched. The CDR3 has 16 residues. CDR1 KGHDR and CDR2 SFDVKD come from the germline V gene. In DNA, the CDR3 is TGTGCCACCAGTGACTGGACTAGCGGGAGTCACAATGAGCAGTTCTTC. Translation gives CATSDWTSGSHNEQFF.

The chain recombines TRBV25-1 with TRBJ1-2, with 7 bases lining up with TRBD1. Looked up from germline, CDR1 is MGHDK and CDR2 is SYGVNS. This CDR3 spans 13 amino acids. Germline trimming cut 4 bases from V and 3 bases from J; bases unmatched to any gene: 2. This CDR3 is CASSGDRDYGYTF. CDR3 nucleotide sequence: TGTGCCAGCAGTGGCGACAGGGACTATGGCTACACCTTC.

The chain recombines TRBV6-2 or TRBV6-3 with TRBJ2-6; the D gene is possibly TRBD2 (6 bases). The CDR3 has 18 residues. Germline V lookup: CDR1 MNHEY, CDR2 SVGEGT. Trimming stripped 2 bases from V and 2 bases from J, with 16 bases between. DNA for the CDR3: TGTGCCAGCAGTTACGGAGACGGGAGTAGCCCTGGGGCCAACGTCCTGACTTTC. Translation: CASSYGDGSSPGANVLTF.

The chain joins TRBV28 to TRBJ2-2, with 8 nucleotides matching TRBD1. Trimming at V came to 3 bases and at J to 7 bases, leaving 13 bases not matched to a gene. Germline CDR1 is MDHEN and CDR2 is SYDVKM. This CDR3 is built from 17 residues. The DNA of the CDR3 is TGTGCCAGCAGTTTCGTTATAGACAGGGGCAGTGGCGGGGAGCTGTTTTTT. It is translated as CASSFVIDRGSGGELFF.

The sample holds one count of this clone. This chain uses TRBV5-1 with TRBJ2-2; weak D call: TRBD2 (6 bases). The CDR3 sequence is 15 residues long. Germline V gene data show CDR1 as SGHRS and CDR2 as YFSETQ. The V gene lost 0 bases and the J gene lost 4 bases, with 10 bases spanning the gap. In nucleotides, the CDR3 is TGCGCCAGCAGCTTGGCGCCGGGACTCACCGGGGAGCTGTTTTTT. Its protein is CASSLAPGLTGELFF.

This chain joins TRBV4-1 and TRBJ1-5; D not resolved. The CDR3 has 14 residues. V was trimmed by 1 base and J by 6 bases, leaving 10 bases between them. Looked up from germline, CDR1 is MGHRA and CDR2 is YSYEKL. CDR3 sequence reads: CASSQGTGGQPQHF. In nucleotides, the CDR3 is TGCGCCAGCAGCCAAGGGACTGGCGGTCAGCCCCAGCATTTT.

The chain recombines TRBV19 with TRBJ2-3; a weak D match, TRBD1 (7 bases). Germline V gene lookup returns CDR1 LNHDA and CDR2 SQIVND (reference sequence). There are 16 residues in the CDR3. Trimming took 3 bases from V and 6 from J, leaving 19 bases between them. The CDR3 spells CASSMPQGGVMDTQYF. CDR3 DNA: TGTGCCAGTAGTATGCCTCAGGGGGGAGTCATGGATACGCAGTATTTT.

This clone was counted a single time. The chain joins TRBV27 to TRBJ2-5; D unclear. Germline V gene data show CDR1 as MNHEY and CDR2 as SMNVEV (reference sequence). Between the trimmed V and J ends, which lost 5 bases and 4 bases, there was a span of 11 bases. The CDR3 extends over 13 amino acids. CDR3 residues: CASSGWAPETQYF. The CDR3, as DNA: TGTGCCAGCAGTGGATGGGCCCCAGAGACCCAGTACTTC.

V usage is TRBV11-2 and J usage is TRBJ1-6; D call uncertain. The CDR3 length is 17 residues. V was pared by 5 bases and J by 0 bases, with 14 bases between. Germline assignment: CDR1 SGHAT and CDR2 FQNNGV. The CDR3 region is CASSREDIFSYNSPLHF. The CDR3, as DNA: TGTGCCAGCAGCCGAGAAGATATTTTCTCCTATAATTCACCCCTCCACTTT.

The rearrangement uses TRBV5-6 and TRBJ1-4, with TRBD1 matching 7 bases. This CDR3 is 18 amino acids long. V was pared by 4 bases and J by 0 bases, with 12 bases of the junction left unmatched. Germline CDR1 is SGHDT and CDR2 is YYEEEE. The CDR3 loop reads CASSPRQGLTATNEKLFF. CDR3 DNA sequence: TGTGCCAGCAGCCCCAGACAGGGCCTGACTGCAACTAATGAAAAACTGTTTTTT.

The chain joins TRBV28 to TRBJ2-3, with TRBD2 identical over 11 bases. From germline, CDR1 is MDHEN and CDR2 SYDVKM. CDR3 length: 16 amino acids. The V segment lost 6 bases and the J segment 2 bases; nucleotides outside the gene matches: 7. The CDR3 DNA sequence: TGTGCCAGCAGAAACGGACTAGCGGGCTCCACAGATACGCAGTATTTT. Its translation: CASRNGLAGSTDTQYF. The variable domain in full, completed from reference TRBV28 and TRBJ2-3, reads DVKVTQSSRYLVKRTGEKVFLECVQDMDHENMFWYRQDPGLGLRLIYFSYDVKMKEKGDIPEGYSVSREKKERFSLILESASTNQTSMYLCASRNGLAGSTDTQYFGPGTRLTVL.

The genes are TRBV14 and TRBJ2-1; 11 bases are a match to TRBD2. CDR3 length: 19 residues. Germline lookup yields CDR1 SGHDN and CDR2 FVKESK. The ends lost 2 bases at V and 1 base at J; junction bases unmatched: 10. The CDR3 sequence is CASSQRLILAGVSYNEQFF. The CDR3 DNA reads TGTGCCAGCAGCCAACGCCTGATACTAGCGGGAGTATCCTACAATGAGCAGTTCTTC.

The chain employs TRBV27 and TRBJ1-1; D might be TRBD1 (5 bases). Deletions cut 2 bases from V and 2 bases from J, with 6 bases between. CDR3 length equals 13 residues. Germline V lookup: CDR1 MNHEY, CDR2 SMNVEV (reference sequence). As DNA, the CDR3 is TGTGCCAGCAGTTTAGGACAAAACACTGAAGCTTTCTTT. Translation: CASSLGQNTEAFF.

The chain carries TRBV10-3 and TRBJ2-1; D is possibly TRBD2 (5 bases). The germline V gene has CDR1 ENHRY and CDR2 SYGVKD. Trimming removed 0 bases at V and 4 bases at J, with 13 bases between. The CDR3 is 16 amino acids. The CDR3, as DNA: TGTGCCATCAGTGAGTCGATATCAGACTATTACAATGAGCAGTTCTTC. Amino acids: CAISESISDYYNEQFF.

The V and J genes are TRBV9 and TRBJ2-2; no clear D. CDR3 size: 16 residues. Trimming pared 6 bases from V and 1 base from J, leaving 16 bases between. Germline V lookup: CDR1 SGDLS, CDR2 YYNGEE. CDR3 in amino acids: CASNGAGTRNTGELFF. The CDR3 DNA reads as TGTGCCAGCAATGGCGCAGGCACCAGGAACACCGGGGAGCTGTTTTTT.

The CDR3 loop reads CASSPGLAGGSGELFF. CDR3 sequence (DNA): TGTGCCAGCAGTCCTGGACTAGCGGGAGGGTCCGGGGAGCTGTTTTTT. The V call is TRBV28, the J call TRBJ2-2; TRBD2 matches at 15 bases. This CDR3 contains 16 residues. V shed 5 bases, J shed 6 bases, and the junction held 4 bases outside the gene matches. Germline loops: CDR1 MDHEN, CDR2 SYDVKM.

This chain links TRBV7-9 with TRBJ2-5; the match to TRBD2 covers 7 bases. CDR1 SEHNR and CDR2 FQNEAQ come from the germline V gene (reference sequence). The V segment lost 2 bases and the J segment 4 bases; nucleotides outside the gene matches: 4. The CDR3 spans 14 residues. CDR3 region: CASSLTAGAETQYF. In DNA, the CDR3 is TGTGCCAGCAGCTTAACGGCGGGAGCAGAGACCCAGTACTTC. The full variable domain, with the rest looked up from reference TRBV7-9 and TRBJ2-5, is DTGVSQNPRHKITKRGQNVTFRCDPISEHNRLYWYRQTLGQGPEFLTYFQNEAQLEKSRLLSDRFSAERPKGSFSTLEIQRTEQGDSAMYLCASSLTAGAETQYFGPGTRLLVL.

This rearrangement joins TRBV30 to TRBJ2-2; TRBD1 matches 7 bases. There are 16 residues in the CDR3. V was clipped by 3 bases and J by 3 bases; unmatched bases: 10. Germline V gene sequence: CDR1 GTSNPN, CDR2 SVGIG (reference sequence). The CDR3: CAWRDKDREYTGELFF. DNA for the CDR3: TGTGCCTGGAGAGACAAAGACAGGGAGTACACCGGGGAGCTGTTTTTT. The full variable domain, its missing parts supplied by reference TRBV30 and TRBJ2-2, is SQTIHQWPATLVQPVGSPLSLECTVEGTSNPNLYWYRQAAGRGLQLLFYSVGIGQISSEVPQNLSASRPQDRQFILSSKKLLLSDSGFYLCAWRDKDREYTGELFFGEGSRLTVL.